This T cell receptor (beta chain) was identified during a study of naive and memory T cell subsets (dated by TCRdb to between 2016 and 2019). Study-level background: Sorted naive and memory T cell subsets from peripheral blood were analyzed in the study using a UMI-based, open-source pipeline for TCR alpha and beta sequencing. RNA was DNase-treated and reverse transcribed with TCR constant-region primers, mostly using SuperScript III. The results of the functional CMV T cell responses matched the IgG serology results in every case. The full study reports these points: Each clonotype was defined as a single alpha or beta chain sequence rather than as a paired alpha/beta receptor. No ground truth was available to validate the repertoire findings for the naive and memory subsets. RNA-based TCR counts may be influenced by expression changes linked to T cell activation and differentiation. The abundance of TCRs followed a power law with an exponent that differed between naive and memory subsets yet stayed consistent across the three individuals. After error correction, over 95% of naive TCR sequences appeared only once, giving much steeper abundance distributions than memory subsets. In both CD4 and CD8 cells, going from naive through CM, EM and EMRA, the Gini index went up while Shannon and inverse Simpson diversity went down.

From the second PCR step onward, the TCR alpha chain libraries and the TCR beta chain libraries were amplified separately. CMV status of each donor was established by measuring IFNgamma production from CD4+ T cells after fresh PBMCs were stimulated overnight with CMV viral lysate. Miltenyi beads were used first to positively select CD4 T cells, and CD8 T cells were then positively selected from the CD4-negative fraction. Cells stained for CD3, CD4, CD8, CD45RA, CD27 and a live/dead dye were sorted on a BD Aria II into four subsets by CD45RA and CD27. Blood came from a few healthy volunteers, each fractionated into CD4 and CD8 T cells and then into four differentiation subsets. About 0.11 L of peripheral blood was taken from each donor, and PBMC were separated by density-gradient centrifugation on Ficoll-Paque PLUS. Sorted cells were lysed in RLT buffer, after which RNA was extracted using a Qiagen RNeasy kit and stored at -80 degrees C.

The library was made by UMI-ligation and nested PCR. The beta constant-region primer consisted of an equimolar mixture of two oligonucleotides that together covered TRBC1 and TRBC2. T4 RNA ligase 1 ligated a single-stranded oligonucleotide carrying the SP2 primer and a 12-nucleotide UMI to the cDNA 3' end. The ligated cDNA went through four rounds of PCR with nested alpha and beta constant-region primers together with the SP2 primer. Incubation of the ligation reaction lasted 20-24 hours at 16 degrees C. To avoid over-amplification, PCR2 was usually performed as a SYBR Green qPCR and halted once a predetermined threshold was reached. All purifications after the first were performed with Agencourt AMPure XP magnetic beads. Libraries were quantified by Qubit and checked on a TapeStation, where a main peak was expected near 650 bp. Sequencing of the pooled libraries was done on an Illumina MiSeq using v2 2x251 paired-end kits, which typically yielded about 0.85-2.3 million reads per sample. Libraries were pooled at approximately 4 nM per sample, and about 4.5-7% PhiX was added to improve cluster recognition. Under the source paper's analysis protocol: Using tag matching that tolerated one base-pair mismatch, Decombinator assigned V and J genes to FASTQ reads that had been processed by Demultiplexor. UMIs were used by Collapsinator to correct both sequencing errors and frequency errors arising from PCR heterogeneity. TCRs were translated and CDR3s were extracted from the conserved cysteine to the FGXG phenylalanine by CDR3Translator, with non-productive sequences being flagged. Gini, Shannon entropy and inverse Simpson indices were calculated on repertoires that had been subsampled to equal numbers of UMI-defined TCRs. Clonotype abundance distributions were fitted to a power law by maximum likelihood within the linear range. For one naive CD8 sample, the pipeline and MIGEC produced similar UMI counts, unique TCR numbers and clonal distributions. A set of 6,000 to 8,000 CMV-associated CDR3 sequences, compiled from VDJdb and a published dataset, was used to search the repertoires. TCRdb reworked the public reads: Q25 trimming with fastp, MiXCR clone assembly, productive beta chains retained. A single entry per CDR3 protein holds the most common genes and DNA from its merged rows. For this entry, the V and J calls and clone size follow TCRdb and not the study's own pipeline. Across this sample there are roughly 91,000 distinct CDR3 sequences, with over 10% seen only once. The ten largest clones add up to around 0.9% of the sample.

The CDR1 and CDR2 encoded by the germline V gene are WSHSY and SAAADI. The CDR3 runs 16 residues from the cysteine to the phenylalanine. The sequence is cut down to CDR3 DNA, 48 bases in frame from base 1. This clonotype was seen a single time. Its antigen target is currently unknown. The junction and the germline gene differ at one end; a read error may be behind it. This clonotype originated in a human donor in good health. Sequences were obtained from central memory CD4+ T cells from blood. This sample's cell subset or site label indicates: central memory, CD45RA- CD27+. The receptor chain draws on TRBV10-2 and TRBJ1-1; the D gene is possibly TRBD1, with 6 bases matching. The CDR3 is CASSDPRQDPNAEAFF. The nucleotide sequence is TGCGCCAGCAGTGACCCTAGACAGGACCCGAACGCTGAAGCTTTCTTT.